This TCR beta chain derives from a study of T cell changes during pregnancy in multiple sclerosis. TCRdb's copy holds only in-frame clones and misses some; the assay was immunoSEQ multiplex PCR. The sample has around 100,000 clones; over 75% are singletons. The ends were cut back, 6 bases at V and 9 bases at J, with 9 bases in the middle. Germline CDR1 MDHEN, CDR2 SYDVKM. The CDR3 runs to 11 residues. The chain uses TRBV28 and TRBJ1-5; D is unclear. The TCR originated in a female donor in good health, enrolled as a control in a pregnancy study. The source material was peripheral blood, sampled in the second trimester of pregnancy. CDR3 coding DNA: TGTGCCAGCAGGCGAGGGCGGCCCCAGCATTTT. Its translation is CASRRGRPQHF.